This entry lists 21 T cell receptor beta chains sequenced from one sample in a study of T cell responses to AZD1222 COVID-19 vaccine. TCRdb keeps only in-frame clones here, not all; method: immunoSEQ multiplex PCR. The table includes approximately 150,000 clones, over 90% detected once. This material consisted of peripheral blood, taken on day 0 of AZD1222 vaccination. The source of these receptors is an adult in good health.

V and J are TRBV30 and TRBJ2-7, with D possibly TRBD1 on 6 matching bases. Trimming took off 3 bases at V and 3 bases at J, with 12 bases between the two ends. Looked up from germline, CDR1 is GTSNPN and CDR2 is SVGIG (reference sequence). The CDR3 length is 13 residues. CDR3 amino acids: CAWRQTGIYEQYF. CDR3 DNA sequence: TGTGCCTGGAGACAAACAGGGATCTACGAGCAGTACTTC.

The chain links TRBV24-1 to TRBJ1-2; a possible D gene is TRBD1 (6 bases). CDR3 length equals 13 residues. Trimming took 4 bases from V and 8 from J, leaving 13 bases between them. Germline V lookup: CDR1 KGHDR, CDR2 SFDVKD. DNA of the CDR3: TGTGCCACCAGTGACCCAACAGGGAGAGGCTACACCTTC. The encoded protein is CATSDPTGRGYTF.

The chain carries TRBV15 and TRBJ1-4, with no clear D. Germline CDR1 is LNHNV and CDR2 is YYDKDF (reference sequence). V lost 3 bases to trimming and J lost 7 bases, with 9 bases between them. This CDR3 has 13 residues. CDR3 amino acids: CATSSGRPEKLFF. The CDR3 DNA sequence: TGTGCCACCAGCAGTGGCCGGCCTGAAAAACTGTTTTTT. Full variable domain (outside the CDR3, taken from reference TRBV15 and TRBJ1-4): DAMVIQNPRYQVTQFGKPVTLSCSQTLNHNVMYWYQQKSSQAPKLLFHYYDKDFNNEADTPDNFQSRRPNTSFCFLDIRSPGLGDTAMYLCATSSGRPEKLFFGSGTQLSVL.

This chain connects TRBV21-1 to TRBJ1-3; the table assigns TRBD1, which was not confirmed against the DNA. TRBV21-1 is deemed a pseudogene. This CDR3 contains 17 residues. CDR3 amino acids: CASSKGRIGQGRNTIYF. In nucleotides, the CDR3 is TGTGCCAGCAGCAAAGGACGGATTGGGCAGGGGAGAAACACCATATATTTT.

The chain joins TRBV5-1 to TRBJ1-1; D unresolved. The CDR3 length is 12 residues. Germline V gene data show CDR1 as SGHRS and CDR2 as YFSETQ. V shed 0 bases and J shed 7 bases, with 7 bases lying between them. DNA of the CDR3: TGCGCCAGCAGCTTGGAAGGAGATGAAGCTTTCTTT. It yields the protein CASSLEGDEAFF.

The rearrangement uses TRBV2 and TRBJ1-1, with D possibly matching TRBD1 (6 bases). Trimming shortened V by 8 bases and J by 1 base, and 14 bases separated the two germline ends. Germline V gene data show CDR1 as SNHLY and CDR2 as FYNNEI. The CDR3 loop spans 14 amino acids. The CDR3 region is CASGETGWNTEAFF. The CDR3 region has the DNA TGTGCCAGCGGGGAGACAGGATGGAACACTGAAGCTTTCTTT.

This sequence joins TRBV7-8 and TRBJ2-5, with TRBD2 matching over 10 bases. CDR1 SGHVS and CDR2 FQNEAQ come from the germline V gene. This CDR3 is 14 amino acids long. V dropped 7 bases and J dropped 5; count of bases not matched to a gene: 7. The chain's CDR3 is CASTGTSARETQYF. CDR3 coding DNA: TGTGCCAGCACCGGGACTAGCGCACGCGAGACCCAGTACTTC.

The chain carries TRBV14 and TRBJ2-1; a weak D match, TRBD2 (5 bases). Trimming removed 5 bases from V and 7 bases from J, with 15 bases in between. Germline CDR1 SGHDN, CDR2 FVKESK. The CDR3 totals 14 residues. CDR3 sequence: CASSSIRTPNEQFF. In DNA form, the CDR3 reads TGTGCCAGCAGCTCAATCCGGACTCCGAATGAGCAGTTCTTC.

This sequence joins TRBV15 and TRBJ1-2; D uncertain. CDR3 size: 13 residues. V gave up 0 bases and J gave up 4 bases, with 6 bases separating them. Looked up from germline, CDR1 is LNHNV and CDR2 is YYDKDF (reference sequence). Here the CDR3 DNA reads TGTGCCACCAGCAGAGATCAGGCCTATGGCTACACCTTC. This encodes CATSRDQAYGYTF.

This clone was detected only once. This chain links TRBV9 with TRBJ2-2, with D tentatively TRBD1 (6 bases). This CDR3 is 14 amino acids long. The V gene lost 4 bases and the J gene lost 1 base, with 8 bases spanning the gap. Per the germline V gene, CDR1 is SGDLS and CDR2 is YYNGEE. The CDR3 spells CASSKGQNTGELFF. The CDR3 DNA is TGTGCCAGCAGCAAGGGACAGAACACCGGGGAGCTGTTTTTT. Combining the CDR3 with reference TRBV9 and TRBJ2-2 gives the whole variable domain DSGVTQTPKHLITATGQRVTLRCSPRSGDLSVYWYQQSLDQGLQFLIQYYNGEERAKGNILERFSAQQFPDLHSELNLSSLELGDSALYFCASSKGQNTGELFFGEGSRLTVL.

The table lists this clone with a count of one. The chain carries TRBV10-3 and TRBJ2-7; 9 bases map to TRBD1. Germline V gene data show CDR1 as ENHRY and CDR2 as SYGVKD. This CDR3 has 14 amino acids. J was trimmed by 7 bases and V by 6 bases; bases with no gene match: 10. CDR3 coding DNA: TGTGCCATCAGGAATGGACAGGGGTTTGGGGAGCAGTACTTC. Its translation: CAIRNGQGFGEQYF.

The chain uses TRBV18 and TRBJ1-4; 7 nucleotides align to TRBD1. Germline assignment: CDR1 KGHSH and CDR2 LQKENI. The CDR3 loop spans 16 amino acids. V trimming: 1 base; J trimming: 5 bases; junction bases outside the gene matches: 7. DNA for the CDR3: TGTGCCAGCTCACCACGTCATCTACAGGGGAATGAAAAACTGTTTTTT. Protein: CASSPRHLQGNEKLFF.

This rearrangement joins TRBV4-2 to TRBJ2-3, with D perhaps given as TRBD1 or TRBD2 (6 bases each). Germline V lookup: CDR1 LGHNA, CDR2 YNFKEQ. Deletions cut 0 bases from V and 3 bases from J, with 13 bases between. CDR3 length: 16 residues. CDR3 bases: TGTGCCAGCAGCCAAGAGGGGGGCCGGGGGACAGATACGCAGTATTTT. It yields the protein CASSQEGGRGTDTQYF.

The V gene is TRBV30, the J gene TRBJ1-2, with TRBD1 identical over 9 bases. V gave up 1 base and J gave up 8 bases; unmatched junction bases: 8. Per germline, CDR1 GTSNPN and CDR2 SVGIG (reference sequence). This CDR3 has 14 residues. The CDR3 sequence is CAWSGNRDRDGYTF. The CDR3 nucleotides read TGTGCCTGGAGTGGGAACCGGGACAGGGACGGCTACACCTTC.

In DNA, the CDR3 is TGTGCCAGCAGCCTGATGGACAGCGAAAAACTGTTTTTT. Residues: CASSLMDSEKLFF. This chain links TRBV27 with TRBJ1-4; the D gene is possibly TRBD1 (6 bases). The germline V gene has CDR1 MNHEY and CDR2 SMNVEV (reference sequence). Trimming stripped 6 bases from V and 8 bases from J, with 13 bases between. The CDR3 has 13 residues.

V usage is TRBV5-5 and J usage is TRBJ2-2; TRBD2 matches 9 bases. V trimming: 3 bases; J trimming: 4 bases; junction bases outside the gene matches: 7. Germline V gives CDR1 SGHKS, CDR2 YYEKEE (reference sequence). CDR3 length: 16 residues. CDR3 loop: CASSSSSGMFTGELFF. CDR3 nucleotides: TGTGCCAGCAGCTCCTCTAGCGGGATGTTCACCGGGGAGCTGTTTTTT.

J is TRBJ2-2 and V is TRBV11-1, with D possibly TRBD2 on 6 matching bases. Germline CDR1 SGHAT, CDR2 FQDESV (reference sequence). The CDR3 consists of 15 residues. V was pared by 4 bases and J by 4 bases, with 13 bases between. The CDR3 spells CASSSGLQFTGELFF. CDR3 DNA sequence: TGTGCCAGCAGCTCTGGACTACAATTCACCGGGGAGCTGTTTTTT.

This sequence joins TRBV4-1 and TRBJ2-2, with a tentative D call TRBD2 (5 bases). Trimming stripped 4 bases from V and 0 bases from J, with 9 bases between. Germline V gene data show CDR1 as MGHRA and CDR2 as YSYEKL. This CDR3 has 15 residues. As DNA, the CDR3 is TGCGCCAGCAGCCTGGAGCGGCCGAACACCGGGGAGCTGTTTTTT. It translates to CASSLERPNTGELFF.

V usage is TRBV7-2 and J usage is TRBJ1-6; 7 nucleotides line up with TRBD1. The trim removed 5 bases at V and 10 bases at J, leaving 5 bases unmatched. The CDR3 spans 13 residues. The germline V gene has CDR1 SGHTA and CDR2 FQGNSA. CDR3 nucleotide sequence: TGTGCCAGCAGCCCCCAGGGACAGTCACCCCTCCACTTT. It translates to CASSPQGQSPLHF.

V and J are TRBV5-8 and TRBJ1-2, with a tentative D call TRBD1 (5 bases). This CDR3 contains 16 residues. The germline V gene encodes CDR1 SGHTS and CDR2 YDEGEE. Trimming shortened V by 2 bases and J by 4 bases, and 18 bases separated the two germline ends. CDR3 nucleotide sequence: TGTGCCAGCAGCTTACTTCGGACGGCCGGGACCTATGGCTACACCTTC. Residues: CASSLLRTAGTYGYTF.

The sample holds one count of this clone. The chain joins TRBV5-1 to TRBJ1-1; 10 bases fit TRBD1. Germline CDR1 and CDR2: SGHRS and YFSETQ. Trimming cost V 4 bases and J 0 bases; bases outside gene matches: 3. This CDR3 has 15 residues. The CDR3 DNA reads TGCGCCAGCAGCGAGACAGGGGGCATGAACACTGAAGCTTTCTTT. Translating gives CASSETGGMNTEAFF.